This TCR beta chain is drawn from a study of T cell changes during pregnancy in multiple sclerosis. Data came from immunoSEQ multiplex PCR; TCRdb stores just in-frame clones and leaves some out. Among around 40,000 clones listed, roughly 89% were seen once. This clonotype was obtained from a female donor with multiple sclerosis, enrolled in a pregnancy study. This specimen consisted of CD4+ T cells from peripheral blood mononuclear cells, obtained in the first trimester of pregnancy.

CDR3 protein: CASSFGQGANYEQYF. CDR3 nucleotides: TGTGCCAGCAGCTTTGGACAGGGAGCTAACTACGAGCAGTACTTC. The chain couples TRBV7-3 to TRBJ2-7; TRBD1 matches 8 bases. The V gene end was trimmed by 3 bases and the J gene end by 3 bases; junction bases not matched to a gene: 7. CDR3 length equals 15 residues. CDR1 SGHTA and CDR2 FQGTGA come from the germline V gene.